These 9 T cell receptor beta chains came from one sample sequenced in a study of response to subunit inactivated influenza vaccine. TCRdb re-called the RT-PCR reads through MiXCR, storing one row per CDR3 protein. The sample lists hundreds of thousands of distinct CDR3 sequences; about 20% were seen once. Sample: PBMCs from blood, taken less than 22 months after vaccination. Source of these receptors: a man aged 50 to 69 who received an inactivated influenza vaccine.

This clonotype occurred a few times. This chain uses TRBV6-1 with TRBJ1-6; 11 bases fit TRBD1. The CDR3 runs 15 residues. J was trimmed by 9 bases and V by 5 bases; bases with no gene match: 6. Germline assignment: CDR1 MNHNS and CDR2 SASEGT. CDR3 in amino acids: CASSPRDRGFSPLHF. Here the CDR3 DNA reads TGTGCCAGCAGTCCCCGGGACAGGGGGTTTTCACCCCTCCACTTT.

This chain connects TRBV7-2 to TRBJ1-1, with D possibly TRBD1 on 5 matching bases. Trimming removed 1 base at V and 6 bases at J, with 18 bases between. Germline CDR1 and CDR2: SGHTA and FQGNSA. This CDR3 comprises 16 residues. CDR3 protein: CASSLGGSGRLAEAFF. The CDR3 DNA is TGTGCCAGCAGCTTAGGGGGGTCTGGTAGGTTGGCTGAAGCTTTCTTT.

The chain joins TRBV29-1 to TRBJ2-1; D possibly corresponds to TRBD1 (6 bases). The CDR3 has 13 amino acids. Trimming cost V 5 bases and J 9 bases, with 17 bases left between them. Germline V CDR1 and CDR2: SQVTM, ANQGSEA. The chain's CDR3 is CSVSRPGVGEQFF. The CDR3 DNA reads TGCAGCGTTTCCCGACCAGGGGTAGGTGAGCAGTTCTTC.

The rearrangement uses TRBV28 and TRBJ2-7, with 7 nucleotides matching TRBD2. This CDR3 has 13 amino acids. Germline CDR1 MDHEN, CDR2 SYDVKM. The V and J ends lost 8 bases and 5 bases, in that order; junction bases with no gene match: 9. CDR3 protein: CASSAGALDEQYF. The DNA of the CDR3 is TGTGCCAGCTCGGCGGGAGCCCTTGACGAGCAGTACTTC.

This clonotype has just a few counts. This chain uses TRBV6-5 with TRBJ2-3, with TRBD2 matching over 9 bases. The CDR3 is 16 residues long. J lost 6 bases, V lost 0 bases, and 7 bases had no gene match. In germline, CDR1 is MNHEY, CDR2 SVGAGI. Written as DNA, the CDR3 is TGTGCCAGCAGTTACTCACGCGGGGGGGCTATGGATACGCAGTATTTT. It encodes CASSYSRGGAMDTQYF.

The V gene is TRBV4-3, the J gene TRBJ2-7; possibly TRBD2 for D (5 bases). This CDR3 has 15 residues. Trimming removed 1 base from V and 0 bases from J, with 10 bases in between. Germline V CDR1 and CDR2: LGHNA, YSLEER. CDR3 bases: TGCGCCAGCAGCCAAGGGACTGCGAGCTCCTACGAGCAGTACTTC. Translation gives CASSQGTASSYEQYF.

The table lists this clonotype with a few counts. J is TRBJ2-6 and V is TRBV28, with D uncertain. CDR3 length equals 15 residues. The germline CDR1 and CDR2 sequences are MDHEN and SYDVKM. The germline V and J ends were trimmed by 6 bases and 3 bases, with 12 bases remaining between them. The CDR3 DNA follows: TGTGCCAGCAGCGTCCCTAGGGATGGGGCCAACGTCCTGACTTTC. Its protein is CASSVPRDGANVLTF.

J is TRBJ1-6 and V is TRBV30; no definite D call. The CDR3 runs to 13 residues. Germline-derived CDR1 and CDR2 are GTSNPN and SVGIG (reference sequence). The germline V and J ends were trimmed by 5 bases and 0 bases, with 5 bases remaining between them. DNA of the CDR3: TGTGCCTGGTCGAGCTCCTATAATTCACCCCTCCACTTT. It translates to CAWSSSYNSPLHF.

This clonotype showed up just a few times. The V and J genes are TRBV29-1 and TRBJ1-3, with D hard to call. Per the germline V gene, CDR1 is SQVTM and CDR2 is ANQGSEA. V dropped 5 bases and J dropped 4 bases, with 6 bases sitting between them. The CDR3 runs 11 residues. The CDR3 spells CSVLVGNTIYF. CDR3 bases: TGCAGCGTTTTGGTCGGAAACACCATATATTTT.